This TCR beta chain was obtained from a study of blood T cell repertoires in COVID-19. Study-wide context: Sample material is recorded as cDNA or gDNA derived from T cells, B-cell-depleted T cells, or PBMCs.

The protocol was immunoSEQ multiplex PCR, while the TCRdb copy is restricted to in-frame clones and leaves out a portion. In the table there are 300,000 to 350,000 clones, more than 80% of which are singletons. This clone was recorded once. With V trimmed by 5 bases and J by 3 bases, 6 bases remained unmatched. The CDR3 loop spans 14 amino acids. Germline loops: CDR1 KGHSH, CDR2 LQKENI. The sample was peripheral blood. The TCR originated in a woman aged 25 to 39 with COVID-19, enrolled during active disease. This chain links TRBV18 with TRBJ1-1, with 7 bases identical to TRBD1. The CDR3 DNA reads TGTGCCAGCTCATTCTGGGACAGCGACACTGAAGCTTTCTTT. As protein: CASSFWDSDTEAFF.